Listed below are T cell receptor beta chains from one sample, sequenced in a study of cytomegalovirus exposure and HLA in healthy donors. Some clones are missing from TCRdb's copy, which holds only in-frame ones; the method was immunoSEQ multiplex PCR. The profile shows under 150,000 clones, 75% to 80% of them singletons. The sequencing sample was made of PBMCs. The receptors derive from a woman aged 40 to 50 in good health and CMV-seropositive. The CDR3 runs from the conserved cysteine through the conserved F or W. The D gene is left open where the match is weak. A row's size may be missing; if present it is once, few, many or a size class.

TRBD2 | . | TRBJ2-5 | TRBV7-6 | TGTGCCAGCAGCTCACCATCGGGACTAGCGGGAGGAGAGACCCAGTACTTC | CASSSPSGLAGGETQYF
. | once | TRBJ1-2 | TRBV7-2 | TGTGCCAGCAGCTTAGACCCCCAGAACTATGGCTACACCTTC | CASSLDPQNYGYTF
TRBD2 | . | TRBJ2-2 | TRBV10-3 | TGTGCCATCAAGACTAGCGGGAGAACCGGGGAGCTGTTTTTT | CAIKTSGRTGELFF
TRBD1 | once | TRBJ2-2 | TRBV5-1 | TGCGCCAGCAGCCCCGGGACAGGGTCCTCCGGGGAGCTGTTTTTT | CASSPGTGSSGELFF
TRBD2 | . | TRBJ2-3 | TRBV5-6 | TGTGCCAGCAGTTTCAGCGGGAGCAGTGCAGATACGCAGTATTTT | CASSFSGSSADTQYF
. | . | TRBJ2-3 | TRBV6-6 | TGTGCCAGCGGGGAACGATCAGGGATCACAGATACGCAGTATTTT | CASGERSGITDTQYF
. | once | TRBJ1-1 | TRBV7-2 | TGTGCCAGCAGCTTACGAGCCATGAACACTGAAGCTTTCTTT | CASSLRAMNTEAFF
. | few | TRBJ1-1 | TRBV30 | TGTGCCTGGGGCGGACAACTGAACACTGAAGCTTTCTTT | CAWGGQLNTEAFF
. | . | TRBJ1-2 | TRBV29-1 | TGCAGCGCCTGGGACCCTTCAGGGGACTATGGCTACACCTTC | CSAWDPSGDYGYTF
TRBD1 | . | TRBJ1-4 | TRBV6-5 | TGTGCCAGCAGTCTTCAGGGGGGAACTAATGAAAAACTGTTTTTT | CASSLQGGTNEKLFF
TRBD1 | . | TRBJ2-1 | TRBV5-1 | TGCGCCAGCAGCTTGTCAGGGGGCTACAATGAGCAGTTCTTC | CASSLSGGYNEQFF
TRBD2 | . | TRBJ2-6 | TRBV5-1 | TGCGCCAGCAGCATCGGGACTAGCGGGAGAGGTGGGGCCAACGTCCTGACTTTC | CASSIGTSGRGGANVLTF
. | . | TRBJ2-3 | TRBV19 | TGTGCCAGTAGTCACAGGGAAAATACGCAGTATTTT | CASSHRENTQYF
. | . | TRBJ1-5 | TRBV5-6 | TGTGCCAGCAGCTTGATGACCGGGTCTAGAAATCAGCCCCAGCATTTT | CASSLMTGSRNQPQHF
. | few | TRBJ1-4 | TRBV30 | TGTGCCTGGAGTGCCTTTGAAAAACTGTTTTTT | CAWSAFEKLFF
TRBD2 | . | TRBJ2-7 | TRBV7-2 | TGTGCCAGCAGCTTAGGAGCGGGAAGCTCCTACGAGCAGTACTTC | CASSLGAGSSYEQYF
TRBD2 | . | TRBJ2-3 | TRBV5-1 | TGCGCCAGCAGCTTAGGGACTAGCGGGAGGTCAGATACGCAGTATTTT | CASSLGTSGRSDTQYF
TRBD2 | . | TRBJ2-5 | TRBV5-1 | TGCGCCAGCAGCCTGGGACTAGCGGGAGCCGGAGAGACCCAGTACTTC | CASSLGLAGAGETQYF
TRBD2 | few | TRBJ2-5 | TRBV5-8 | TGTGCCAGCAGCTTGGTAGGGAGGGCCGGAGAGACCCAGTACTTC | CASSLVGRAGETQYF
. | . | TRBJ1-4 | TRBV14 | TGTGCCAGCAGCCCTCGACAGAATGAAAAACTGTTTTTT | CASSPRQNEKLFF
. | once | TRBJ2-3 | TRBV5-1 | TGCGCCAGCAGCTTGGGGGGACTGCTCACAGATACGCAGTATTTT | CASSLGGLLTDTQYF
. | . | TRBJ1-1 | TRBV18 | TGTGCCAGCTCACTACGGGACACTGAAGCTTTCTTT | CASSLRDTEAFF
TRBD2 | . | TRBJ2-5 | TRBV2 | TGTGCCAGCAGTGAAAGACTAGCGGGAGGGGCATGGACCCAGTACTTC | CASSERLAGGAWTQYF
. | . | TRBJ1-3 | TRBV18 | TGTGCCAGCTTACCGGGGCGGAACTCTGGAAACACCATATATTTT | CASLPGRNSGNTIYF
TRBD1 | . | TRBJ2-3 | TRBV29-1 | TGCAGCGGCAAACAGGGGGTAGGGGCAGATACGCAGTATTTT | CSGKQGVGADTQYF
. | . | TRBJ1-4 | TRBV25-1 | TGTGCCAGCAGTGAAGACGAGGGCGTAAATAGACTGTTTTTT | CASSEDEGVNRLFF
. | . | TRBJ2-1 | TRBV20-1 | TGCAGTGCTTATTACAATGAGCAGTTCTTC | CSAYYNEQFF
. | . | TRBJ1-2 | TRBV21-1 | TGTGCCAGCAGCGCGGCTCAAACAGGAGGCTACACCTTC | CASSAAQTGGYTF
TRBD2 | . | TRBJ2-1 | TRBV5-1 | TGCGCCAGCAGTGCACTAGCGGGAGGGCCGAGTAATGAGCAGTTCTTC | CASSALAGGPSNEQFF
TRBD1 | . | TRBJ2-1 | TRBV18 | TGTGCCAGCTCACCACCGGGACAGGGGAAGTGGAATGAGCAGTTCTTC | CASSPPGQGKWNEQFF
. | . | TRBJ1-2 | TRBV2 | TGTGCCAGCACAGGGGCTAACTATGGCTACACCTTC | CASTGANYGYTF
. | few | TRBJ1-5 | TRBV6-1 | TGTGCCAGCAGTATACAGGAGAATCAGCCCCAGCATTTT | CASSIQENQPQHF
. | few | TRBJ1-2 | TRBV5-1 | TGCGCCAGCAGCTTGACGTCCTTGAGCTATGGCTACACCTTC | CASSLTSLSYGYTF
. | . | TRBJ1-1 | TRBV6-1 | TGTGCCAGCAAACTACGGCAGAACACTGAAGCTTTCTTT | CASKLRQNTEAFF
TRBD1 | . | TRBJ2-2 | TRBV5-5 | TGTGCCAGCAGCTTGGTAAGGTCAGGGGGTCCGAACACCGGGGAGCTGTTTTTT | CASSLVRSGGPNTGELFF
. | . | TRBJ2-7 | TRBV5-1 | TGCGCCAGCAGCTTGGATCCAGGGGGGATAAACGAGCAGTACTTC | CASSLDPGGINEQYF
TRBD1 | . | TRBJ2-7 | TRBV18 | TGTGCCAGCTCACCCACCGGGACAGGCATCTACGAGCAGTACTTC | CASSPTGTGIYEQYF
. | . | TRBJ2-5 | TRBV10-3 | TGTGCCATCAGTGACGTGGGCAGAACACAAGAGACCCAGTACTTC | CAISDVGRTQETQYF
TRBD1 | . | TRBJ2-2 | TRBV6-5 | TGTGCCTCCTCCGGGGAGACAGGGGGCACCGGGGAGCTGTTTTTT | CASSGETGGTGELFF
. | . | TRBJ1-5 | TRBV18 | TGTGCCAGCTCCCCACGGGGCGGGGGCCCTAGCAATCAGCCCCAGCATTTT | CASSPRGGGPSNQPQHF
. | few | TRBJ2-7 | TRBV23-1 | TGCGCCAGCAGGACTAGCTCCTACGAGCAGTACTTC | CASRTSSYEQYF
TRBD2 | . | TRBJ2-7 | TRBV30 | TGTGCCTGGAGTGCGGCTAGCGGAGTTTACGAGCAGTACTTC | CAWSAASGVYEQYF